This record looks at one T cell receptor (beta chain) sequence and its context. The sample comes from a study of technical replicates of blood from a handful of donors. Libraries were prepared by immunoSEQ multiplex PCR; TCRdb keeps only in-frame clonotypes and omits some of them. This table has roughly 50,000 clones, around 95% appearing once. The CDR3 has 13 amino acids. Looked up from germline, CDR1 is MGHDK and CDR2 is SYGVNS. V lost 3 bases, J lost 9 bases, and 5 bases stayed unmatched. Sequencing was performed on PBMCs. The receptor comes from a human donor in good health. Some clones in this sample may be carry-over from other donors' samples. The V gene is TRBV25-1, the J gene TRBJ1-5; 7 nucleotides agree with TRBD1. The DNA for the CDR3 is TGTGCCAGCAGTGACGGGGACAGACTGCCCCAGCATTTT. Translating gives CASSDGDRLPQHF.